Below are 15 T cell receptor beta chains sequenced from a single sample in a study of shared clonotypes between healthy human individuals (dated by TCRdb to about 2020). Library construction relied on the immunoSEQ multiplex PCR assay. TCRdb provides this immuneACCESS table in a form limited to in-frame rearrangements. Some clones are lacking; in checked studies, under half of them reflect an unresolved V gene, and why the rest are absent is not known. In all, the sample holds 2 million to 3 million clones, and 80% to 95% of those were seen once. The ten most abundant clones make up approximately 0.36% of the sample. The sequenced sample was naive CD4+ T cells from PBMCs. The cell subset or site label corresponds to: CD45RA+ positively selected. The receptors were sampled from a man aged 18 to 30 in good health. Some clones in this sample may be carry-over from other donors' samples.

This sequence joins TRBV6-1 and TRBJ2-3; 8 bases fit TRBD1. The CDR3 runs to 14 residues. CDR1 and CDR2 from the germline V gene are MNHNS and SASEGT. Losses at the gene ends were 5 bases for V and 6 bases for J; bases not matched to a gene: 7. This chain's CDR3 is CASSLDRAWDTQYF. For the CDR3, the DNA is TGTGCCAGCAGTTTGGACAGGGCATGGGATACGCAGTATTTT.

The chain recombines TRBV7-2 with TRBJ2-7, with 7 bases matching TRBD2. Unmatched junction bases numbered 8, after V lost 0 bases and J lost 6 bases. This CDR3 comprises 15 residues. Germline CDR1 SGHTA, CDR2 FQGNSA. This CDR3 is CASSLASMGGLEQYF. CDR3 nucleotide sequence: TGTGCCAGCAGCTTAGCCTCGATGGGAGGGCTCGAGCAGTACTTC. The full variable domain, with the rest looked up from reference TRBV7-2 and TRBJ2-7, is GAGVSQSPSNKVTEKGKDVELRCDPISGHTALYWYRQSLGQGLEFLIYFQGNSAPDKSGLPSDRFSAERTGGSVSTLTIQRTQQEDSAVYLCASSLASMGGLEQYFGPGTRLTVT.

As concerns this clone: The same CDR3 is also encoded by other DNA sequences in this sample. The chain combines TRBV7-2 with TRBJ2-3; D gene ambiguous. Trimming removed 2 bases at V and 1 base at J, with 10 bases between. The CDR3 contains 15 residues. Germline values: CDR1 SGHTA, CDR2 FQGNSA. In DNA form, the CDR3 reads TGTGCCAGCAGCTTACCGCCGGGTGGCACAGATACGCAGTATTTT. Its protein is CASSLPPGGTDTQYF.

The chain has TRBV13 and TRBJ2-1; possible D gene TRBD2, 6 bases. V lost 4 bases and J lost 0, with 13 bases in between. Germline V gene sequence: CDR1 PRHDT, CDR2 FYEKMQ (reference sequence). The CDR3 extends over 16 amino acids. CDR3 amino acids: CASSSDYPSSYNEQFF. CDR3 in DNA: TGTGCCAGCAGCTCGGACTACCCGAGCTCCTACAATGAGCAGTTCTTC. Full variable domain (outside the CDR3, taken from reference TRBV13 and TRBJ2-1): AAGVIQSPRHLIKEKRETATLKCYPIPRHDTVYWYQQGPGQDPQFLISFYEKMQSDKGSIPDRFSAQQFSDYHSELNMSSLELGDSALYFCASSSDYPSSYNEQFFGPGTRLTVL.

The V gene is TRBV28, the J gene TRBJ1-4; 9 bases align to TRBD1. The V segment lost 3 bases and the J segment 7 bases; nucleotides outside the gene matches: 18. Per the germline V gene, CDR1 is MDHEN and CDR2 is SYDVKM. The CDR3 spans 19 residues. CDR3 protein: CASSFRFFTLLTGGEKLFF. In nucleotides, the CDR3 is TGTGCCAGCAGTTTTAGGTTTTTCACACTATTGACAGGGGGTGAAAAACTGTTTTTT.

Worth noting for this clone: Other DNA sequences from this sample encode an identical CDR3 as well. The chain couples TRBV19 to TRBJ2-7, with D tentatively TRBD1 (6 bases). CDR3 length: 14 residues. The germline V and J ends were trimmed by 3 bases and 2 bases, with 11 bases remaining between them. In germline, CDR1 is LNHDA, CDR2 SQIVND (reference sequence). The CDR3 sequence is CASSITGSPYEQYF. CDR3 DNA sequence: TGTGCCAGTAGTATCACAGGGTCCCCCTACGAGCAGTACTTC.

This clone came up once. Other DNA sequences in the sample encode the same CDR3. The chain employs TRBV18 and TRBJ2-1; 10 bases align to TRBD2. The ends lost 3 bases at V and 4 bases at J; junction bases unmatched: 3. In germline, CDR1 is KGHSH, CDR2 LQKENI. The CDR3 is 15 amino acids. The CDR3 protein is CASSPTSGAYNEQFF. Here the CDR3 DNA reads TGTGCCAGCTCACCCACTAGCGGGGCTTACAATGAGCAGTTCTTC.

The chain carries TRBV28 and TRBJ2-7, with D possibly being TRBD1 (6 bases). The CDR3 extends over 15 amino acids. The germline V gene encodes CDR1 MDHEN and CDR2 SYDVKM. The V gene lost 7 bases and the J gene lost 3 bases, with 19 bases spanning the gap. The CDR3 region has the DNA TGTGCCAGCACCTTGGACAGTTTAACCTTCTACGAGCAGTACTTC. Translated, it gives CASTLDSLTFYEQYF.

The J gene is TRBJ2-7, the V gene TRBV5-1; D is possibly TRBD1 or TRBD2 (5 bases each). CDR3 length: 13 residues. V lost 6 bases and J lost 2, with 12 bases in between. Germline V CDR1 and CDR2: SGHRS, YFSETQ. The DNA for the CDR3 is TGCGCCAGCAAACTTGGGGACCCCTACGAGCAGTACTTC. It yields the protein CASKLGDPYEQYF.

This chain connects TRBV7-6 to TRBJ2-1; TRBD1 agrees at 9 bases. The J segment lost 1 base and the V segment lost 6 bases, leaving 13 bases of the junction unmatched. Looked up from germline, CDR1 is SGHVS and CDR2 is FNYEAQ. This CDR3 is 18 amino acids long. The CDR3 DNA follows: TGTGCCAGCAGTTTTCAAAGCGGGACAGGGCTGTCCTACAATGAGCAGTTCTTC. Encoded protein: CASSFQSGTGLSYNEQFF. Supplemented by reference TRBV7-6 and TRBJ2-1, the full variable domain reads GAGVSQSPRYKVTKRGQDVALRCDPISGHVSLYWYRQALGQGPEFLTYFNYEAQQDKSGLPNDRFSAERPEGSISTLTIQRTEQRDSAMYRCASSFQSGTGLSYNEQFFGPGTRLTVL.

In DNA, the CDR3 is TGTGCCAGCACTGAGTGGAGGGCCGGGTCCGGGGAGCTGTTTTTT. Translating it yields CASTEWRAGSGELFF. The gene calls are TRBV27 and TRBJ2-2; perhaps TRBD2 as D (6 bases). Germline values: CDR1 MNHEY, CDR2 SMNVEV (reference sequence). The CDR3 runs 15 residues. V was trimmed by 7 bases and J by 6 bases, leaving 18 bases between them.

This rearrangement joins TRBV5-3 to TRBJ2-7; the D is unclear. TRBV5-3 is treated as an ORF (open reading frame) with a function not yet certain. This CDR3 is 18 amino acids long. Trimming stripped 0 bases from V and 4 bases from J, with 23 bases between. The CDR3 region is CARSLAADKTVGGYEQYF. The CDR3 bases are TGTGCCAGAAGCTTGGCCGCTGACAAAACTGTGGGCGGATACGAGCAGTACTTC.

The chain has TRBV5-1 and TRBJ2-2; D remains ambiguous. CDR1 SGHRS and CDR2 YFSETQ come from the germline V gene. The CDR3 loop spans 15 amino acids. The ends were cut back, 1 base at V and 4 bases at J, with 11 bases in the middle. The CDR3 loop reads CASSLTSIITGELFF. CDR3 nucleotides: TGCGCCAGCAGCTTGACTTCGATCATCACCGGGGAGCTGTTTTTT.

Points on this clone: Its ends do not fully match the called genes, so a read error is possible. J is TRBJ1-3 and V is TRBV20-1; TRBD1 might be the D (6 bases). Germline V gene lookup returns CDR1 DFQATT and CDR2 SNEGSKA (reference sequence). CDR3 size: 11 residues. The CDR3 DNA reads TGCAGTGCTCTGAGACAGGAAAGTTTTCAGTTT. It is translated as CSALRQESFQF.

The CDR3 sequence: CASSLQSGLVGTNRYF. CDR3 nucleotides: TGTGCCAGCAGCTTACAATCTGGCCTCGTAGGTACAAATCGGTACTTC. V and J are TRBV7-8 and TRBJ2-7; D is unclear. V was cut by 2 bases and J by 12 bases, with 26 bases left in between. Germline assignment: CDR1 SGHVS and CDR2 FQNEAQ. This CDR3 is 16 amino acids long.